This T cell receptor (beta chain) comes out of a study of patients and donors after allogeneic stem cell transplantation. This clonotype was counted between two and nine times. From the RT-PCR reads, TCRdb called clonotypes with MiXCR, one entry per CDR3 protein. This sample has about 88,000 distinct CDR3 sequences, with 48% found just once. The CDR3 loop spans 15 amino acids. Per the germline V gene, CDR1 is SGHRS and CDR2 is YFSETQ. Deletions cut 0 bases from V and 1 base from J, with 10 bases between. This clonotype originated in a human donor who was either an allogeneic HSCT recipient or a stem cell or donor lymphocyte infusion donor (not recorded which). It is not recorded whose cells these are; they may come from a transplant donor. The chain combines TRBV5-1 with TRBJ1-1; weak D call: TRBD1 (6 bases). Sequencing was carried out using blood, either unsorted or a sorted T cell fraction (not recorded which). CDR3 in amino acids: CASSLAGGANTEAFF. Here the CDR3 DNA reads TGCGCCAGCAGCTTGGCTGGGGGCGCGAACACTGAAGCTTTCTTT. The variable domain in full, with the rest retrieved from reference TRBV5-1 and TRBJ1-1, is KAGVTQTPRYLIKTRGQQVTLSCSPISGHRSVSWYQQTPGQGLQFLFEYFSETQRNKGNFPGRFSGRQFSNSRSEMNVSTLELGDSALYLCASSLAGGANTEAFFGQGTRLTVV.